The 14 T cell receptor beta chains reported below all come from one sample, sequenced in a study of T cells in Graves' hyperthyroidism and ophthalmopathy. Amplification targeted TCR beta CDR3 regions from RNA transcripts. First-round RT-PCR targeting the TCR CDR3 was performed with the HTBI primer set. TCRdb redid the calling of the multiplex PCR reads with MiXCR, one entry per CDR3 protein. The data show approximately 690,000 distinct CDR3 sequences, 14% seen once. Sequenced material: blood. Every receptor here comes from a woman between 45 and 60 years old with Graves' ophthalmopathy.

This chain uses TRBV4-1 with TRBJ1-5, with D uncertain. The CDR3 spans 15 residues. CDR1 is MGHRA and CDR2 is YSYEKL in the germline V gene. The V and J ends lost 1 base and 6 bases respectively, with 13 bases between them. CDR3 sequence (DNA): TGCGCCAGCAGCCAAGCCCCCAGGATTGGTCAGCCCCAGCATTTT. This translates into CASSQAPRIGQPQHF.

This clonotype was seen ten or more times. The V gene is TRBV20-1, the J gene TRBJ2-1, with D unresolved. Germline CDR1 reads DFQATT; CDR2 reads SNEGSKA (reference sequence). The CDR3 is made up of 11 amino acids. V lost 3 bases to trimming and J lost 9 bases, with 9 bases between them. CDR3 loop: CSASPLGEQFF. The CDR3 DNA follows: TGCAGTGCTAGTCCCCTAGGTGAGCAGTTCTTC.

The chain uses TRBV28 and TRBJ1-3; D not resolved. V was trimmed by 6 bases and J by 8 bases, leaving 11 bases between them. Germline V lookup: CDR1 MDHEN, CDR2 SYDVKM. This CDR3 has 12 amino acids. This CDR3 reads CASRNPFDTIYF. Written as DNA, the CDR3 is TGTGCCAGCAGAAACCCATTCGACACCATATATTTT.

Worth noting for this clonotype: Since a much larger clone is just one base distant, this may be a read error. The J gene is TRBJ2-2, the V gene TRBV6-1; 13 nucleotides agree with TRBD2. Germline values: CDR1 MNHNS, CDR2 SASEGT. The CDR3 is 16 amino acids. This CDR3 is CASSGTSGSYTRELFF. Here the CDR3 DNA reads TGTGCCAGCAGTGGGACTAGCGGGAGTTACACCAGGGAGCTGTTTTTT.

This clonotype was seen a handful of times. This chain connects TRBV30 to TRBJ1-5; TRBD1 might be the D (5 bases). The CDR3 runs 15 residues. Germline assignment: CDR1 GTSNPN and CDR2 SVGIG (reference sequence). V was trimmed by 3 bases and J by 5 bases, leaving 17 bases between them. CDR3 bases: TGTGCCTGGAGCTGGGGGGGAGCGGGGGATCAGCCCCAGCATTTT. Its translation is CAWSWGGAGDQPQHF.

This clonotype was picked up a small number of times. The chain couples TRBV6-1 to TRBJ2-3; D is unresolved. The CDR3 runs to 12 residues. Germline V gene data show CDR1 as MNHNS and CDR2 as SASEGT. Between the trimmed V and J ends, which lost 7 bases and 2 bases, there was a span of 7 bases. The CDR3 spells CASTNPTDTQYF. CDR3 sequence (DNA): TGTGCCAGCACCAATCCCACAGATACGCAGTATTTT.

This clonotype was found a few times. This rearrangement joins TRBV28 to TRBJ2-2; 9 nucleotides line up with TRBD1. Germline CDR1 is MDHEN and CDR2 is SYDVKM. The V segment lost 4 bases and the J segment 1 base; nucleotides outside the gene matches: 4. CDR3 length: 16 amino acids. For the CDR3, the DNA is TGTGCCAGCAGTTCCCGGACAGGGGTGAACACCGGGGAGCTGTTTTTT. This encodes CASSSRTGVNTGELFF.

This clonotype occurred many times. The chain is built from TRBV20-1 and TRBJ2-5; D is unclear. Germline loops: CDR1 DFQATT, CDR2 SNEGSKA (reference sequence). V lost 1 base and J lost 5, with 11 bases in between. This CDR3 has 13 amino acids. The CDR3 sequence is CSARGARVETQYF. The DNA for the CDR3 is TGCAGTGCTAGAGGAGCGAGAGTGGAGACCCAGTACTTC.

This clonotype came up a few times. The chain carries TRBV14 and TRBJ1-2; 8 bases fit TRBD1. The CDR3 runs to 14 residues. In germline, CDR1 is SGHDN, CDR2 FVKESK. Trimming removed 2 bases from V and 6 bases from J; junction bases left unmatched: 5. CDR3 coding DNA: TGTGCCAGCAGCCAATACAGGGGGTCGGATGGCTACACCTTC. Its translation: CASSQYRGSDGYTF.

This clonotype has only a few counts. For the CDR3, the DNA is TGTGCCAGCAGTTCCGTAAGCGGGAGTAACACCGGGGAGCTGTTTTTT. Translated: CASSSVSGSNTGELFF. This rearrangement joins TRBV28 to TRBJ2-2; 8 bases are a match to TRBD2. Looked up from germline, CDR1 is MDHEN and CDR2 is SYDVKM. V was pared by 4 bases and J by 2 bases, with 6 bases of the junction left unmatched. This CDR3 region has 16 residues.

The table lists this clonotype with a few counts. V gene TRBV4-3 combines with J gene TRBJ2-3, with 7 bases lining up with TRBD2. V shed 0 bases, J shed 2 bases, and the junction held 8 bases outside the gene matches. The CDR3 has 17 amino acids. The germline gives CDR1 LGHNA, CDR2 YSLEER. This CDR3 is CASSQDGASGYTDTQYF. CDR3 coding DNA: TGCGCCAGCAGCCAAGATGGGGCTAGCGGTTACACAGATACGCAGTATTTT.

The CDR3 here is CSARPTSNILAGGREQFF. DNA of the CDR3: TGCAGTGCTAGACCCACTTCCAACATACTAGCGGGAGGGAGAGAGCAGTTCTTC. The chain recombines TRBV20-1 with TRBJ2-1; 13 nucleotides match TRBD2. The CDR3 has 18 amino acids. Germline CDR1 is DFQATT and CDR2 is SNEGSKA (reference sequence). V shed 2 bases and J 10 bases; nucleotides not matched to a gene: 17.

The sample holds many counts of this clonotype. In DNA, the CDR3 is TGTGCCAGCAGCCTCGGGACACCGGGTATAATAGGTGGTCTAGTCGAGCAGTACTTC. Protein product: CASSLGTPGIIGGLVEQYF. The V and J genes are TRBV7-2 and TRBJ2-7; D is possibly TRBD1 (6 bases). Germline V gene lookup returns CDR1 SGHTA and CDR2 FQGNSA. The CDR3 has 19 amino acids. Trimming removed 5 bases from V and 6 bases from J, with 32 bases in between. The complete variable domain, with remaining parts taken from reference TRBV7-2 and TRBJ2-7, reads GAGVSQSPSNKVTEKGKDVELRCDPISGHTALYWYRQSLGQGLEFLIYFQGNSAPDKSGLPSDRFSAERTGGSVSTLTIQRTQQEDSAVYLCASSLGTPGIIGGLVEQYFGPGTRLTVT.

In this sample, this clonotype turned up many times. The chain is built from TRBV18 and TRBJ2-1; D is perhaps TRBD2 (5 bases). The ends were cut back, 3 bases at V and 5 bases at J, with 17 bases in the middle. Germline CDR1 reads KGHSH; CDR2 reads LQKENI. This CDR3 has 16 amino acids. The chain's CDR3 is CASSPPILAGHNEQFF. Here the CDR3 DNA reads TGTGCCAGCTCACCTCCCATTTTGGCGGGCCACAATGAGCAGTTCTTC.